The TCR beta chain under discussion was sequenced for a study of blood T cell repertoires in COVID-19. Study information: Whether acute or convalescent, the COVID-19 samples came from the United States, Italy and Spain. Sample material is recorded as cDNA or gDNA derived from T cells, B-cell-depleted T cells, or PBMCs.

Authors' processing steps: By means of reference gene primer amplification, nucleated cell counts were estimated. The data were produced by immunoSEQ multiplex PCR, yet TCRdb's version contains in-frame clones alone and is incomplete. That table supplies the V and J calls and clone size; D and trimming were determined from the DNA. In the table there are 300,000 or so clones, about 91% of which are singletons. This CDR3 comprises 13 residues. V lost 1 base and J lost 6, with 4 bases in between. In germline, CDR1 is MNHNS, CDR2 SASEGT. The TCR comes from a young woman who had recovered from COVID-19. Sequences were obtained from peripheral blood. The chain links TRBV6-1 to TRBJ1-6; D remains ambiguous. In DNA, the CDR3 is TGTGCCAGCAGTGAAGGTATTAATTCACCCCTCCACTTT. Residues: CASSEGINSPLHF.